This T cell receptor beta chain emerged from a study of control samples from healthy donors and cancer patients. The protocol was immunoSEQ multiplex PCR, while the TCRdb copy is restricted to in-frame clones and leaves out a portion. The sample lists over 80,000 clones; about four fifths were seen once. Trimming cost V 5 bases and J 8 bases, with 7 bases left between them. Germline CDR1 MDHEN, CDR2 SYDVKM. CDR3 length: 11 amino acids. Sequenced sample: blood. The receptor comes from a man aged 55-75 years in good health. The chain employs TRBV28 and TRBJ2-1; no reliable D call. The CDR3 region has the DNA TGTGCCAGCAGTAAAGCTCATGAGCAGTTCTTC. Its protein product is CASSKAHEQFF.